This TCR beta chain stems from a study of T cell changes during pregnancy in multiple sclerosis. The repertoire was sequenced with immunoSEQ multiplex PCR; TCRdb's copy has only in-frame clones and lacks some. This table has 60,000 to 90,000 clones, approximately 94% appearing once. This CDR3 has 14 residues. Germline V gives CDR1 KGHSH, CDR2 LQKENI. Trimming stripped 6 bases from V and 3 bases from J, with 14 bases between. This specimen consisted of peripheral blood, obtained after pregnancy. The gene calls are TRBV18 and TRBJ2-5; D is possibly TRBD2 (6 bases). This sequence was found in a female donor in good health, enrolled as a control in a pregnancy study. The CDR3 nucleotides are TGTGCCAGCTCTCCTCTAGCGTACAAAGAGACCCAGTACTTC. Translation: CASSPLAYKETQYF. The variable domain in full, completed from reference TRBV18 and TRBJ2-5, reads NAGVMQNPRHLVRRRGQEARLRCSPMKGHSHVYWYRQLPEEGLKFMVYLQKENIIDESGMPKERFSAEFPKEGPSILRIQQVVRGDSAAYFCASSPLAYKETQYFGPGTRLLVL.